This TCR beta chain was identified during a study of blood T cell repertoires in COVID-19 (dated by TCRdb to about 2020). Describing the broader study: Samples from collaborators originated in the United States, Italy and Spain and spanned both the acute and convalescent phases of COVID-19. The samples were drawn from the first 160 participants of the ongoing ImmuneRACE study and from about 1,200 subjects provided by 6 global collaborators. The repertoires were released in a freely available public database meant as a resource for research on the immune response to SARS-CoV-2. A de-identified subject ID, COVID-19 status, age in years and sex were almost always included in the sample metadata. The prospective study material was composed of cDNA or gDNA derived from T cells, B-cell-depleted T cells, or PBMCs. Where available, HLA class I and class II types were obtained from metadata supplied by the sample provider rather than from assay-based typing. Deeply sampled blood TCRbeta repertoires from subjects exposed to, actively infected with, or recovered from COVID-19 were included in the dataset.

One collaborating source in Seattle enrolled patients while the patients were actively infected and followed the patients over time throughout the course of disease. Each collaborating institution followed its own protocols to collect whole blood in K2EDTA tubes. For TCRbeta analysis, collaborators shipped samples as frozen whole blood, isolated PBMCs, or DNA extracted from either of those sample types. V is cut back by 5 bases and J by 7 bases, with 9 bases in the junction unmatched. Reading the germline V gene gives CDR1 SGHAT and CDR2 FQNNGV. From the cysteine through the phenylalanine, the CDR3 covers 16 amino acids. The kept DNA is CDR3 alone, 48 bases in frame from the first base. In its sample, this clone was seen a few times. Its antigen remains undetermined. Per-base qualities were not stored, and no clone one base away is much larger. What the authors observed across the whole study: Clinical and demographic metadata were provided uncurated, with the amount varying by source and participant.

TCRbeta CDR3 regions were amplified from genomic DNA using the immunoSEQ Assay, a bias-controlled multiplex PCR. As for how the authors treated the data: The number of nucleated cells in each sample was estimated by amplification of reference gene primers within the assay. To quantify the absolute abundance of each unique TCRbeta CDR3 rearrangement, sequence reads were collapsed and filtered. Productive Simpson clonality was computed per sample as the square root of Simpson's diversity index over productive rearrangements. The table was pulled from immuneACCESS by TCRdb, which kept in-frame rearrangements only. Such tables lose some clones; where checked, under half of the loss comes from unresolved V genes, and the rest has no known cause. V, J and clone size reflect that table, while D and trimming were determined from the DNA. The sample records around 340,000 clones, about 88% of which are singletons. About 7% of the sample lies in the top ten.

Material for sequencing was peripheral blood. The clonotype comes from a woman aged 55-70 years with COVID-19, enrolled during active disease. The chain is assembled from TRBV11-2 and TRBJ1-6, with 9 bases matching TRBD1. The CDR3 region reads CASSLQGTGRNSPLHF. The nucleotides are TGTGCCAGCAGCCTCCAAGGGACAGGGAGGAATTCACCCCTCCACTTT.